This is a list of T cell receptor beta chains from one sample in a study of T-cell reconstitution after alpha-beta-depleted transplantation in children. TCRdb reprocessed the PCR reads via MiXCR and lists one record per CDR3 protein. The sample holds about 270,000 distinct CDR3 sequences, 9.9% seen once. This material consisted of PBMCs from the stem cell graft donor, taken from the stem cell graft. These receptors originate from a human donor who donated a stem cell graft to a child with SCID. Each CDR3 is given with its conserved first and last residue.

j_call cdr3_length v_call cdr3_aa
TRBJ1-1 11 TRBV20-1 CSASGQYEAFF
TRBJ2-3 17 TRBV3-1 CASSQGEWTTSTDTQYF
TRBJ2-1 15 TRBV20-1 CSAKGQVSSYNEQFF
TRBJ2-7 14 TRBV16 CASSPTDGPYEQYF
TRBJ2-3 18 TRBV7-6 CASSPIAGGSYSTDTQYF
TRBJ2-7 15 TRBV16 CASSQLVEGKDEQYF
TRBJ2-5 14 TRBV11-2 CASSPRATVETQYF
TRBJ1-3 15 TRBV20-1 CSARDGTGSGNTIYF
TRBJ2-1 14 TRBV10-3 CAISPLAGNNEQFF
TRBJ2-3 16 TRBV5-4 CASSSPGQGITDTQYF
TRBJ2-5 15 TRBV12-3/TRBV12-4 CASSSDIGAFGTQYF
TRBJ2-1 18 TRBV7-6 CASSSQLGGGSSYNEQFF
TRBJ1-5 18 TRBV11-1 CASLERPLRPRGNQPQHF
TRBJ1-3 14 TRBV12-5 CASGLPPSGNTIYF
TRBJ2-1 15 TRBV10-3 CAISGGKPSYNEQFF
TRBJ1-1 16 TRBV5-1 CASSLVAGPSGTEAFF
TRBJ2-7 16 TRBV4-2 CASSPGLAGFSYEQYF
TRBJ2-3 15 TRBV7-3 CASSNRGGDTDTQYF
TRBJ2-1 16 TRBV27 CASSSSRDRNPNEQFF
TRBJ2-1 12 TRBV6-6 CASSYGGEEQFF
TRBJ2-2 18 TRBV9 CASSAAGYPGANTGELFF